The 11 T cell receptor beta chains below come from one sample, sequenced in a study of blood T cell repertoires in COVID-19. Profiled with immunoSEQ multiplex PCR; TCRdb holds only in-frame clones, not every one. Altogether some 300,000 clones are present, 85% to 95% being singletons, with the ten largest covering less than 4%. Sequences were obtained from PBMCs or T cells enriched from blood (not recorded which). Receptor source: a woman aged 30 to 39 who had been exposed to COVID-19.

This chain uses TRBV10-3 with TRBJ1-1; no reliable D call. Germline V gene lookup returns CDR1 ENHRY and CDR2 SYGVKD. The CDR3 consists of 12 residues. With 3 bases removed from V and 5 bases from J, the gap between germline ends came to 7 bases. The CDR3 bases are TGTGCCATCAGTGAACGAGTTACTGAAGCTTTCTTT. Amino acid sequence: CAISERVTEAFF.

The chain has TRBV14 and TRBJ2-3, with 8 nucleotides matching TRBD2. CDR1 SGHDN and CDR2 FVKESK come from the germline V gene. This CDR3 spans 15 amino acids. The V and J ends lost 2 bases and 5 bases, in that order; junction bases with no gene match: 6. The CDR3: CASSQIGGALDTQYF. As DNA, the CDR3 is TGTGCCAGCAGCCAAATCGGGGGGGCCCTAGATACGCAGTATTTT.

This rearrangement joins TRBV9 to TRBJ1-2; D possibly corresponds to TRBD1 (5 bases). CDR3 length: 13 residues. Germline CDR1 SGDLS, CDR2 YYNGEE. The germline V and J ends were trimmed by 2 bases and 9 bases, with 14 bases remaining between them. In DNA form, the CDR3 reads TGTGCCAGCAGCGTCCCCTCAGGGTTTCGCTACACCTTC. Encoded protein: CASSVPSGFRYTF. The whole variable domain, filled in from reference TRBV9 and TRBJ1-2, reads DSGVTQTPKHLITATGQRVTLRCSPRSGDLSVYWYQQSLDQGLQFLIQYYNGEERAKGNILERFSAQQFPDLHSELNLSSLELGDSALYFCASSVPSGFRYTFGSGTRLTVV.

The V call is TRBV23-1, the J call TRBJ1-5; 7 bases align to TRBD1. TRBV23-1 is labeled an ORF, and its function is uncertain. Trimming removed 4 bases from V and 2 bases from J; junction bases left unmatched: 2. The CDR3 sequence is 14 residues long. Here the CDR3 DNA reads TGCGCCAGCAGTCGCGACAGGGGCAATCAGCCCCAGCATTTT. Its translation is CASSRDRGNQPQHF.

This chain joins TRBV5-4 and TRBJ1-2; TRBD1 matches at 8 bases. This CDR3 has 14 residues. The J segment lost 2 bases and the V segment lost 5 bases, leaving 5 bases of the junction unmatched. Germline V lookup: CDR1 SGHNT, CDR2 YYREEE (reference sequence). For the CDR3, the DNA is TGTGCCAGCAGGTTAGACAGGGGAAACTATGGCTACACCTTC. It specifies CASRLDRGNYGYTF.

The rearrangement uses TRBV6-5 and TRBJ1-1; possible D gene TRBD1, 5 bases. CDR1 and CDR2 (germline): MNHEY, SVGAGI. The germline V and J ends were trimmed by 6 bases and 3 bases, with 14 bases remaining between them. This CDR3 comprises 14 residues. For the CDR3, the DNA is TGTGCCAGCAGGGGACTGCGGAGGGACACTGAAGCTTTCTTT. Its translation is CASRGLRRDTEAFF.

V usage is TRBV5-4 and J usage is TRBJ1-5; TRBD1 might be the D (5 bases). In germline, CDR1 is SGHNT, CDR2 YYREEE (reference sequence). This CDR3 is 14 amino acids long. V was cut by 4 bases and J by 1 base, with 9 bases left in between. The CDR3 reads CASSNGGSNQPQHF. The CDR3 DNA reads as TGTGCCAGCAGCAACGGGGGGAGCAATCAGCCCCAGCATTTT.

The CDR3 spells CASSSTPGGGLYEQYF. The CDR3 DNA reads as TGTGCCAGCAGTAGCACTCCGGGCGGGGGCTTGTACGAGCAGTACTTC. The chain couples TRBV27 to TRBJ2-7; a possible D gene is TRBD2 (7 bases). Germline V lookup: CDR1 MNHEY, CDR2 SMNVEV (reference sequence). V lost 5 bases and J lost 4, with 21 bases in between. The CDR3 consists of 16 residues.

The rearrangement uses TRBV6-5 and TRBJ1-3; 7 bases align to TRBD1. Trimming removed 7 bases from V and 1 base from J; junction bases left unmatched: 4. Per germline, CDR1 MNHEY and CDR2 SVGAGI. This CDR3 is 14 amino acids long. The CDR3 DNA sequence: TGTGCCAGCAACTCAGGGGGGTCTGGAAACACCATATATTTT. It is translated as CASNSGGSGNTIYF.

This sequence joins TRBV6-5 and TRBJ1-5; D might be TRBD1 (5 bases). The CDR3 has 13 amino acids. Germline V CDR1 and CDR2: MNHEY, SVGAGI. V was cut by 6 bases and J by 4 bases, with 10 bases left in between. CDR3 region: CASSLGPNQPQHF. For the CDR3, the DNA is TGTGCCAGCAGCTTGGGGCCTAATCAGCCCCAGCATTTT.

The chain uses TRBV7-2 and TRBJ1-2, with D uncertain. The CDR3 has 13 residues. Germline-derived CDR1 and CDR2 are SGHTA and FQGNSA. V was pared by 4 bases and J by 4 bases, with 10 bases between. The CDR3 DNA reads TGTGCCAGCAGCTATGGCAGTTCCTATGGCTACACCTTC. This translates into CASSYGSSYGYTF.